These 9 T cell receptor beta chains came from one sample sequenced in a study of blood T cells in healthy people across ages. A second PCR, run for roughly 7 to 12 cycles, used a sample-barcoded 5' primer plus a J-beta primer mix. Each CDR3 protein is one row after TCRdb ran MiXCR on the 5' RACE reads. This table holds just over 1 million distinct CDR3 sequences, 35% to 55% found once. Sequenced input: blood. Every receptor here comes from a woman aged 55-70 years in good health.

There are a few counts of this clonotype. V is TRBV27 and J is TRBJ2-1; 8 bases are shared with TRBD1. Germline loops: CDR1 MNHEY, CDR2 SMNVEV (reference sequence). The CDR3 has 15 residues. With V trimmed by 4 bases and J by 3 bases, 5 bases remained unmatched. CDR3 in DNA: TGTGCCAGCAGTTCGGGACAGGTAGGCTACAATGAGCAGTTCTTC. Protein: CASSSGQVGYNEQFF.

The chain joins TRBV27 to TRBJ2-3; TRBD2 matches at 11 bases. There are 18 residues in the CDR3. Per germline, CDR1 MNHEY and CDR2 SMNVEV (reference sequence). J gave up 2 bases and V 4 bases, and 11 bases lay outside the gene matches. CDR3 sequence reads: CASSSPSGRPAPTDTQYF. The CDR3 DNA follows: TGTGCCAGCAGTTCGCCTAGCGGGAGGCCAGCCCCCACAGATACGCAGTATTTT.

The chain employs TRBV27 and TRBJ2-3; D is possibly TRBD2 (6 bases). This CDR3 has 15 residues. Germline assignment: CDR1 MNHEY and CDR2 SMNVEV (reference sequence). V was pared by 5 bases and J by 4 bases, with 16 bases between. CDR3 coding DNA: TGTGCCAGCAGTCCTGGGACTCGCCAGGCAGATACGCAGTATTTT. Encoded protein: CASSPGTRQADTQYF.

The chain recombines TRBV2 with TRBJ2-1; a possible D gene is TRBD2 (5 bases). This CDR3 region has 13 residues. V lost 4 bases, J lost 9 bases, and 13 bases lay in between. CDR1 and CDR2 from the germline V gene are SNHLY and FYNNEI. CDR3 coding DNA: TGTGCCAGCAGTGCTACTAGTCCGGGTGAGCAGTTCTTC. The encoded protein is CASSATSPGEQFF.

The chain links TRBV20-1 to TRBJ1-2; D remains unclear. The length of the CDR3 is 12 residues. Germline loops: CDR1 DFQATT, CDR2 SNEGSKA (reference sequence). V was trimmed by 3 bases and J by 4 bases, leaving 9 bases between them. This CDR3 is CSASPALYGYTF. The CDR3 DNA sequence: TGCAGTGCTAGTCCAGCGCTCTATGGCTACACCTTC.

The gene calls are TRBV5-1 and TRBJ1-2; D not certain. V was shortened by 6 bases and J by 0 bases, with 15 bases between the two germline ends. The CDR3 runs 15 residues. Per the germline V gene, CDR1 is SGHRS and CDR2 is YFSETQ. The CDR3 bases are TGCGCCAGCAAGAGTGGTGCGGAAGCTAACTATGGCTACACCTTC. The encoded protein is CASKSGAEANYGYTF.

This rearrangement joins TRBV7-2 to TRBJ2-1, with D unresolved. The J call may be in error: the DNA end matches TRBJ2-7 better. The CDR3 has 15 residues. Germline CDR1 reads SGHTA; CDR2 reads FQGNSA. This chain's CDR3 is CASSSGSPSYNEQYF. The CDR3 region has the DNA TGTGCCAGCAGCTCCGGGTCCCCCTCCTACAATGAGCAGTACTTC.

This clonotype has only a few counts. The chain carries TRBV2 and TRBJ2-1; no clear D. V lost 1 base and J 11 bases, leaving 6 bases between the germline ends. The CDR3 runs to 11 residues. Germline CDR1 and CDR2: SNHLY and FYNNEI. The CDR3 protein is CASSEGFKQFF. CDR3 DNA sequence: TGTGCCAGCAGTGAAGGTTTCAAGCAGTTCTTC.

The chain has TRBV29-1 and TRBJ2-5; a possible D gene is TRBD2 (6 bases). V was clipped by 7 bases and J by 4 bases, with 16 bases between them. Germline assignment: CDR1 SQVTM and CDR2 ANQGSEA. CDR3 length: 13 residues. The CDR3, as DNA: TGCAGCGCTTTTCGGGGAGGCACAGAGACCCAGTACTTC. Its protein product is CSAFRGGTETQYF.